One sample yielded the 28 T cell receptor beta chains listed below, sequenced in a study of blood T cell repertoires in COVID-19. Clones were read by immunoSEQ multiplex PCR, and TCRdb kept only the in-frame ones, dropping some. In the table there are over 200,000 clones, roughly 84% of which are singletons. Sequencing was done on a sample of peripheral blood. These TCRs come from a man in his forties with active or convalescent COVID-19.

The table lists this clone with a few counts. CDR3 in DNA: TGCGCCAGCAGTCCCTCGGAGACCCAGTACTTC. This codes for CASSPSETQYF. This chain links TRBV23-1 with TRBJ2-5; D is unresolved. TRBV23-1 qualifies as an ORF whose function is uncertain. V lost 4 bases and J 5 bases, leaving 5 bases between the germline ends. CDR3 size: 11 residues.

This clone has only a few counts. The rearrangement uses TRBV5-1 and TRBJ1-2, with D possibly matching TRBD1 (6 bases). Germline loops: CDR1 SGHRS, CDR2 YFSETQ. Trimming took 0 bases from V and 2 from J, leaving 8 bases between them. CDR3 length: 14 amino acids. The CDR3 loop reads CASSLAGQNYGYTF. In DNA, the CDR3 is TGCGCCAGCAGCTTGGCTGGACAGAACTATGGCTACACCTTC.

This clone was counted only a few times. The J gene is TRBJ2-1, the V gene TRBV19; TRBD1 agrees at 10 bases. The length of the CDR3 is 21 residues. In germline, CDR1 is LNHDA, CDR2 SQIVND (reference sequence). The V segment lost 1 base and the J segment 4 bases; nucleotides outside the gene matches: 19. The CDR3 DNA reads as TGTGCCAGTAGTATAGTCACCGGGACAGGGGCTATTGGCTGGCGTTACAATGAGCAGTTCTTC. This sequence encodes CASSIVTGTGAIGWRYNEQFF.

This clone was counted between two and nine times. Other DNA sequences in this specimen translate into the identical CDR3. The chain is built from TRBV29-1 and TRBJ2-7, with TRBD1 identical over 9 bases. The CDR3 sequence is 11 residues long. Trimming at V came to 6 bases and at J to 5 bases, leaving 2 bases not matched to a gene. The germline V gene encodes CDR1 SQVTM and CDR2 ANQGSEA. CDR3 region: CSVGQGNEQYF. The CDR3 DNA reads TGCAGCGTGGGACAGGGTAACGAGCAGTACTTC.

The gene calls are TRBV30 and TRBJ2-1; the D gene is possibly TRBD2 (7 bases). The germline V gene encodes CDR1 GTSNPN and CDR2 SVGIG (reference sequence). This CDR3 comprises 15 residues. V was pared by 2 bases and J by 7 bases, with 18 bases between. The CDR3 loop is CAWSQLAVRGNEQFF. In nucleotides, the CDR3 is TGTGCCTGGAGTCAGCTAGCGGTCAGGGGTAATGAGCAGTTCTTC.

The CDR3 DNA reads as TGCAGCGTGGGGCTAGCGGGAACCACCTACGAGCAGTACTTC. It codes for CSVGLAGTTYEQYF. J is TRBJ2-7 and V is TRBV29-1, with TRBD2 matching 9 bases. The CDR3 has 14 amino acids. CDR1 is SQVTM and CDR2 is ANQGSEA in the germline V gene. The V and J ends lost 6 bases and 2 bases, in that order; junction bases with no gene match: 8.

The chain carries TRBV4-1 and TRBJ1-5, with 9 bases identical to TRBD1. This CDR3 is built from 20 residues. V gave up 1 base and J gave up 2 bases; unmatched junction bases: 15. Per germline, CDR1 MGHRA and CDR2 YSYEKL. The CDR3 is CASSQVDETGGFFRNQPQHF. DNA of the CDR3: TGCGCCAGCAGCCAAGTAGACGAGACAGGGGGGTTCTTTCGCAATCAGCCCCAGCATTTT.

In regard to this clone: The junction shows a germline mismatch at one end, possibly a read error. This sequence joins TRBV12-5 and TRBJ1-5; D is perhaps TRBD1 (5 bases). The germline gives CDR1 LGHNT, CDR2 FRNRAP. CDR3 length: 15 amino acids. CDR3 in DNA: TGTGCTAGTGGCTTGGGAGGACAAGGCGATCAGCCCCAGCATTTT. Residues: CASGLGGQGDQPQHF. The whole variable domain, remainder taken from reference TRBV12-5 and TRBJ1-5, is DARVTQTPRHKVTEMGQEVTMRCQPILGHNTVFWYRQTMMQGLELLAYFRNRAPLDDSGMPKDRFSAEMPDATLATLKIQPSEPRDSAVYFCASGLGGQGDQPQHFGDGTRLSIL.

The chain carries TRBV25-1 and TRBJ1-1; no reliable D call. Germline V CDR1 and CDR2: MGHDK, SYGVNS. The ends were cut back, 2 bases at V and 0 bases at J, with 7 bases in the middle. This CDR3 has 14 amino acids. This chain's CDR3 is CASSERQVNTEAFF. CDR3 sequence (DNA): TGTGCCAGCAGTGAACGGCAGGTGAACACTGAAGCTTTCTTT. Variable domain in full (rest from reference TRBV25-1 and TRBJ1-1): EADIYQTPRYLVIGTGKKITLECSQTMGHDKMYWYQQDPGMELHLIHYSYGVNSTEKGDLSSESTVSRIRTEHFPLTLESARPSHTSQYLCASSERQVNTEAFFGQGTRLTVV.

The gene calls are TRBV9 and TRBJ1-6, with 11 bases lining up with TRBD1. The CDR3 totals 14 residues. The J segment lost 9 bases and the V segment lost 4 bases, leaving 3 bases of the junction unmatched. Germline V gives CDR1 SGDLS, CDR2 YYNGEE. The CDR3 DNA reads TGTGCCAGCAGCCTCGGACAGGGGGCTTCACCCCTCCACTTT. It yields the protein CASSLGQGASPLHF.

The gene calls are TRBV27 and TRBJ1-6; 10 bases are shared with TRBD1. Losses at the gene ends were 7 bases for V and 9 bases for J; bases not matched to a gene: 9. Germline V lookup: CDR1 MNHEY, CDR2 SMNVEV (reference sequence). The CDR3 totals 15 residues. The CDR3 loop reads CASTSTGGASSPLHF. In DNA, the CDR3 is TGTGCCAGCACATCGACAGGGGGCGCCTCTTCACCCCTCCACTTT.

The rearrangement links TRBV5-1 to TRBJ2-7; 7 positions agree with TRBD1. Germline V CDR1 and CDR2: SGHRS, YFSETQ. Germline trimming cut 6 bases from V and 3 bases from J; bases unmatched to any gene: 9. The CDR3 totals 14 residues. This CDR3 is CASNNRGPGYEQYF. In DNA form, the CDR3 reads TGCGCCAGCAATAACAGGGGTCCAGGCTACGAGCAGTACTTC.

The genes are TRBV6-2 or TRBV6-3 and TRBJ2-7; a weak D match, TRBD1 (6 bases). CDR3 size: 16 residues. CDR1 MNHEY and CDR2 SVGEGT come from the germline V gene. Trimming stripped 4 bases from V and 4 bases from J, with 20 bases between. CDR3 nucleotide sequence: TGTGCCAGCAGTTGGGGATCAGGGGCTCTAAGTTACGAGCAGTACTTC. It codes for CASSWGSGALSYEQYF.

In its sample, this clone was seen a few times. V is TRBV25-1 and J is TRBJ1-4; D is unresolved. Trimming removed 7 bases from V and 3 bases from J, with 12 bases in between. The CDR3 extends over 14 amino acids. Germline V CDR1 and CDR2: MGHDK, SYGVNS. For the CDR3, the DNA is TGTGCCAGCACTGACCCCCGGGCTAATGAAAAACTGTTTTTT. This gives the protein CASTDPRANEKLFF. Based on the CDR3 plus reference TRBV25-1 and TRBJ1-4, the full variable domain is EADIYQTPRYLVIGTGKKITLECSQTMGHDKMYWYQQDPGMELHLIHYSYGVNSTEKGDLSSESTVSRIRTEHFPLTLESARPSHTSQYLCASTDPRANEKLFFGSGTQLSVL.

The CDR3 is CASSLGPGQSYSYEQYF. The CDR3 DNA reads TGCGCCAGCAGCTTGGGTCCGGGACAGAGTTACTCCTACGAGCAGTACTTC. V usage is TRBV5-1 and J usage is TRBJ2-7, with 7 bases aligning to TRBD1. The V segment lost 0 bases and the J segment 0 bases; nucleotides outside the gene matches: 9. CDR3 length: 17 residues. Germline lookup yields CDR1 SGHRS and CDR2 YFSETQ.

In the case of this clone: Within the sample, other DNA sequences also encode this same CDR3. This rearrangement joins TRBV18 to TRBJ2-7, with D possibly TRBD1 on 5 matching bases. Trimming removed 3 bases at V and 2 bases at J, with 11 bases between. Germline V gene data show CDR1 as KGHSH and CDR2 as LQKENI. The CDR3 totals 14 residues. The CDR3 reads CASSPPDTPYEQYF. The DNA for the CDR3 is TGTGCCAGCTCACCCCCGGACACCCCCTACGAGCAGTACTTC.

The CDR3 bases are TGTGCCAGAAGCCTAACTCCCTACGAGCAGTACTTC. Amino acid sequence: CARSLTPYEQYF. This chain joins TRBV5-3 and TRBJ2-7; D is ambiguous. TRBV5-3 is identified as an open reading frame with a role that is uncertain. CDR3 size: 12 residues. Deletions cut 4 bases from V and 2 bases from J, with 7 bases between.

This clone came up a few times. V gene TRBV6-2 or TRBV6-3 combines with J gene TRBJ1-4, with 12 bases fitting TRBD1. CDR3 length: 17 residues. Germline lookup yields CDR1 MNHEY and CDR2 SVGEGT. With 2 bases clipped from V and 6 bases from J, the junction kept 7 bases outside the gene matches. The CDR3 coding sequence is TGTGCCAGCAGTTACGCTCCGGGACAGGGGGCCTATGAAAAACTGTTTTTT. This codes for CASSYAPGQGAYEKLFF.

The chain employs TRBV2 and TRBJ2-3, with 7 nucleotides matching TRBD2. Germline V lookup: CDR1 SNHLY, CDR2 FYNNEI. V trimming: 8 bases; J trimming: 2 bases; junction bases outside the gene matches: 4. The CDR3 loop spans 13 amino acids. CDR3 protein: CASGGDHTDTQYF. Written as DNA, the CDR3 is TGTGCCAGCGGGGGGGATCACACAGATACGCAGTATTTT. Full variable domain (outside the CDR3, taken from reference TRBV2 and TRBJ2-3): EPEVTQTPSHQVTQMGQEVILRCVPISNHLYFYWYRQILGQKVEFLVSFYNNEISEKSEIFDDQFSVERPDGSNFTLKIRSTKLEDSAMYFCASGGDHTDTQYFGPGTRLTVL.

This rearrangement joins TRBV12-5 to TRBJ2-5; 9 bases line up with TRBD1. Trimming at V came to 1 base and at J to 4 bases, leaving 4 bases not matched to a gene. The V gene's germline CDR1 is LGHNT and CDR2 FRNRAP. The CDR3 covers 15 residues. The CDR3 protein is CASGLGRQGGETQYF. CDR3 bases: TGTGCTAGTGGTTTGGGAAGACAGGGGGGAGAGACCCAGTACTTC. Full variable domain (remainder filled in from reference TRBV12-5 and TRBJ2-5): DARVTQTPRHKVTEMGQEVTMRCQPILGHNTVFWYRQTMMQGLELLAYFRNRAPLDDSGMPKDRFSAEMPDATLATLKIQPSEPRDSAVYFCASGLGRQGGETQYFGPGTRLLVL.

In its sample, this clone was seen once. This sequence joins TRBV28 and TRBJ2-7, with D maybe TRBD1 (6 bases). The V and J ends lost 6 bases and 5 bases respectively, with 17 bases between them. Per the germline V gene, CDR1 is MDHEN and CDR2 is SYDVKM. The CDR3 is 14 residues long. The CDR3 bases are TGTGCCAGCAGCCCGCCAGGGGCCCTCAACGAGCAGTACTTC. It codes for CASSPPGALNEQYF.

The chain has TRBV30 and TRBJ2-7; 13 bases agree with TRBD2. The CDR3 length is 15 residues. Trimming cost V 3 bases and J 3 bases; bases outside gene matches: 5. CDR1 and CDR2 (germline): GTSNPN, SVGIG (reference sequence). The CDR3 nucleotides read TGTGCCTGGAGCCGGACTAGCGGGAGAATCTACGAGCAGTACTTC. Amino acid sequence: CAWSRTSGRIYEQYF.

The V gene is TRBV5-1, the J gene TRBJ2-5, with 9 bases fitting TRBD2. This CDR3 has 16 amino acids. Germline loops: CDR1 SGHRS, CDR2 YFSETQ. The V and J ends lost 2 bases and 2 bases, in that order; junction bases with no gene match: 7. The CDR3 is CASSFGLAGLQETQYF. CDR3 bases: TGCGCCAGCAGCTTCGGTCTAGCGGGGCTACAAGAGACCCAGTACTTC.

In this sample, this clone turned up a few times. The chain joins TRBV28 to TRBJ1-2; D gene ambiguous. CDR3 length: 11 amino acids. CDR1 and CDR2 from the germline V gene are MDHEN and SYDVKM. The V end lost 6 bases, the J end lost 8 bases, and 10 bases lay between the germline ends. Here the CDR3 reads CASREERGYTF. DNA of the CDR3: TGTGCCAGCAGGGAAGAGCGCGGCTACACCTTC.

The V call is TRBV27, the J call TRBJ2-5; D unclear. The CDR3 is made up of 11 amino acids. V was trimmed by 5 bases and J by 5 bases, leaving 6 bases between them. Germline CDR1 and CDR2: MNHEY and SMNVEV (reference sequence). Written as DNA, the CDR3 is TGTGCCAGCAGTCTCGGGGAGACCCAGTACTTC. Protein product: CASSLGETQYF.

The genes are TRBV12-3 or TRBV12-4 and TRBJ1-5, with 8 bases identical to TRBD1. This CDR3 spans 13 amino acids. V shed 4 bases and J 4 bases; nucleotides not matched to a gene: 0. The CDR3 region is CASSYRGNQPQHF. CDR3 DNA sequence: TGTGCCAGCAGTTACAGGGGGAATCAGCCCCAGCATTTT.

The CDR3 sequence is CASSESAGGYSPLHF. The CDR3 coding sequence is TGTGCCAGCAGTGAATCGGCAGGGGGTTACTCACCCCTCCACTTT. The chain links TRBV2 to TRBJ1-6; 7 nucleotides line up with TRBD1. The CDR3 extends over 15 amino acids. Germline assignment: CDR1 SNHLY and CDR2 FYNNEI. Unmatched junction bases numbered 8, after V lost 2 bases and J lost 10 bases.

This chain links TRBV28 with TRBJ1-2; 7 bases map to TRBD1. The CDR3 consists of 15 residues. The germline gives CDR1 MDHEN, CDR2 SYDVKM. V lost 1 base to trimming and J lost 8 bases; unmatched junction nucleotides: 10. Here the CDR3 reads CASSLLNRGPMGYTF. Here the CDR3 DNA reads TGTGCCAGCAGTTTATTAAACAGGGGACCTATGGGCTACACCTTC.